This T cell receptor (beta chain) was profiled in a study of regulatory T cells in long-lasting Graves disease. V gave up 3 bases and J gave up 4 bases; unmatched junction bases: 2. The CDR3 extends over 16 amino acids. Germline lookup yields CDR1 MGHRA and CDR2 YSYEKL. As for time point: persistent/refractory GD, antithyroid drugs over 5 years with positive TRAb. The authors made the TCR library using RNA they extracted from PBMCs. To make TCR beta libraries, researchers used iRepertoire HTBI primers and Arm-PCR of CDR3 regions. TCRdb analysed the multiplex PCR reads with MiXCR anew, one entry per CDR3 protein. The repertoire has roughly 400,000 distinct CDR3 sequences, less than 25% of them found once; the top ten carry around 21%.

The rearrangement links TRBV4-1 to TRBJ2-5; the match to TRBD2 covers 16 bases. The sequence derives from a female donor with Graves disease. The specimen comprised peripheral blood mononuclear cells (PBMCs), sampled when the disease was refractory, from a patient treated with antithyroid drugs. CDR3 residues: CASSHGTSGRAETQYF. For the CDR3, the DNA is TGCGCCAGCAGCCACGGGACTAGCGGGAGGGCAGAGACCCAGTACTTC.